The 15 T cell receptor beta chains reported below all come from one sample, sequenced in a study of shared clonotypes between healthy human individuals. The method was immunoSEQ multiplex PCR; TCRdb's version includes in-frame clones alone and lacks a portion of them. The repertoire holds around 550,000 clones, with 90% to 96% as singletons. Sequencing used naive CD4+ T cells sorted from blood. This sample's subset: CD45RA+ positively selected. The receptors derive from a woman between 25 and 40 years old in good health.

CDR3 DNA: TGTGCCAGCTCACCAGTTTACGGGACTAGCGGACGCAATGAGCAGTTCTTC. Its protein is CASSPVYGTSGRNEQFF. The rearrangement joins TRBV18 to TRBJ2-1; TRBD2 agrees at 11 bases. CDR3 length equals 17 residues. V trimming: 2 bases; J trimming: 6 bases; junction bases outside the gene matches: 9. Germline CDR1 reads KGHSH; CDR2 reads LQKENI. Full variable domain (outside the CDR3, taken from reference TRBV18 and TRBJ2-1): NAGVMQNPRHLVRRRGQEARLRCSPMKGHSHVYWYRQLPEEGLKFMVYLQKENIIDESGMPKERFSAEFPKEGPSILRIQQVVRGDSAAYFCASSPVYGTSGRNEQFFGPGTRLTVL.

V is TRBV7-2 and J is TRBJ2-1; possibly TRBD2 for D (6 bases). The CDR3 runs to 16 residues. CDR1 is SGHTA, CDR2 FQGNSA, per germline. Trimming removed 5 bases at V and 1 base at J, with 15 bases between. As DNA, the CDR3 is TGTGCCAGCAGCCCGAGACTAGTAGGTTCCTACAATGAGCAGTTCTTC. It encodes CASSPRLVGSYNEQFF.

The chain recombines TRBV29-1 with TRBJ2-1; 10 bases fit TRBD2. Trimming took 7 bases from V and 7 from J; bases not matched to a gene: 4. The CDR3 is made up of 12 amino acids. CDR1 and CDR2 (germline): SQVTM, ANQGSEA. The CDR3, as DNA: TGCAGCGCCGTAGCGGGAGGAAATGAGCAGTTCTTC. Its translation is CSAVAGGNEQFF.

This clone was detected only once. The V and J genes are TRBV7-2 and TRBJ2-5; TRBD2 agrees at 7 bases. With 0 bases clipped from V and 3 bases from J, the junction kept 7 bases outside the gene matches. Germline assignment: CDR1 SGHTA and CDR2 FQGNSA. CDR3 length equals 16 residues. The CDR3 DNA is TGTGCCAGCAGCTTAGCCTTGTTGGGGGGGAAAGAGACCCAGTACTTC. It yields the protein CASSLALLGGKETQYF.

The chain combines TRBV7-9 with TRBJ1-1; 9 bases are a match to TRBD1. The CDR3 totals 15 residues. The germline gives CDR1 SEHNR, CDR2 FQNEAQ (reference sequence). J lost 4 bases, V lost 5 bases, and 8 bases had no gene match. DNA for the CDR3: TGTGCCAGCAGCAGATGGGACAGGGAGCCCACTGAAGCTTTCTTT. Its protein product is CASSRWDREPTEAFF.

The J gene is TRBJ2-1, the V gene TRBV19; 7 bases map to TRBD1. CDR1 and CDR2 from the germline V gene are LNHDA and SQIVND (reference sequence). The CDR3 length is 16 residues. Unmatched junction bases numbered 6, after V lost 2 bases and J lost 2 bases. CDR3 DNA: TGTGCCAGTAGTATAAGACAGGGTGGCGCCTACAATGAGCAGTTCTTC. Translating gives CASSIRQGGAYNEQFF.

This chain links TRBV9 with TRBJ2-1; 8 nucleotides agree with TRBD2. The germline V gene has CDR1 SGDLS and CDR2 YYNGEE. V was clipped by 3 bases and J by 4 bases; unmatched bases: 9. This CDR3 is 16 amino acids long. Here the CDR3 reads CASSETLAGYYNEQFF. CDR3 nucleotide sequence: TGTGCCAGCAGCGAGACCCTAGCGGGTTATTACAATGAGCAGTTCTTC.

The J gene is TRBJ1-1, the V gene TRBV7-3, with 7 positions matching TRBD1. The V gene's germline CDR1 is SGHTA and CDR2 FQGTGA. The CDR3 extends over 13 amino acids. The V and J ends lost 5 bases and 6 bases, in that order; junction bases with no gene match: 6. The CDR3 bases are TGTGCCAGCAGCCCGACAGGGCCCGCTGAAGCTTTCTTT. This gives the protein CASSPTGPAEAFF. Variable domain in full (rest from reference TRBV7-3 and TRBJ1-1): GAGVSQTPSNKVTEKGKYVELRCDPISGHTALYWYRQSLGQGPEFLIYFQGTGAADDSGLPNDRFFAVRPEGSVSTLKIQRTERGDSAVYLCASSPTGPAEAFFGQGTRLTVV.

The chain recombines TRBV2 with TRBJ2-2; the match to TRBD2 covers 11 bases. CDR1 and CDR2 from the germline V gene are SNHLY and FYNNEI. With V trimmed by 8 bases and J by 5 bases, 16 bases remained unmatched. The CDR3 length is 18 residues. The DNA of the CDR3 is TGTGCCAGCCACCTCCACCCGATGGGACTAGCGGAAACCGGGGAGCTGTTTTTT. Protein product: CASHLHPMGLAETGELFF.

V gene TRBV10-1 combines with J gene TRBJ2-7; TRBD1 aligns across 10 bases. Trimming removed 2 bases from V and 0 bases from J; junction bases left unmatched: 1. This CDR3 comprises 15 residues. Per germline, CDR1 WNHNN and CDR2 SYGVQD (reference sequence). The CDR3 DNA is TGCGCCAGCAGTGAGGGGACAGGGGCCTCCTACGAGCAGTACTTC. Translating gives CASSEGTGASYEQYF.

The genes are TRBV28 and TRBJ1-1, with D tentatively TRBD1 (5 bases). Trimming shortened V by 5 bases and J by 4 bases, and 14 bases separated the two germline ends. The V gene's germline CDR1 is MDHEN and CDR2 SYDVKM. This CDR3 has 14 residues. The CDR3 DNA follows: TGTGCCAGCAGTCGGCGGGACCGCTCCACTGAAGCTTTCTTT. Translated: CASSRRDRSTEAFF.

The gene calls are TRBV11-2 and TRBJ2-1; TRBD2 might be the D (5 bases). V dropped 5 bases and J dropped 5 bases, with 16 bases sitting between them. The CDR3 is 15 residues long. The germline V gene encodes CDR1 SGHAT and CDR2 FQNNGV. CDR3 bases: TGTGCCAGCAGCCCCGACTTTAGGCGGGACAATGAGCAGTTCTTC. Amino acid sequence: CASSPDFRRDNEQFF.

The chain uses TRBV5-1 and TRBJ2-5; no clear D gene. The J call may not be correct, given that the DNA end is closer to TRBJ2-7. Germline values: CDR1 SGHRS, CDR2 YFSETQ. This CDR3 is 13 amino acids long. For the CDR3, the DNA is TGCGCCAGCAGCTCGCAACAAGTTTACGAGCAGTACTTC. This codes for CASSSQQVYEQYF.

V is TRBV18 and J is TRBJ2-1, with 9 bases aligning to TRBD2. V gave up 0 bases and J gave up 3 bases; unmatched junction bases: 3. The CDR3 has 16 residues. Germline V gene lookup returns CDR1 KGHSH and CDR2 LQKENI. For the CDR3, the DNA is TGTGCCAGCTCACCACCGCCTAGCGGGGACTACAATGAGCAGTTCTTC. Translation: CASSPPPSGDYNEQFF. The entire variable domain, with the rest obtained from reference TRBV18 and TRBJ2-1, is as follows: NAGVMQNPRHLVRRRGQEARLRCSPMKGHSHVYWYRQLPEEGLKFMVYLQKENIIDESGMPKERFSAEFPKEGPSILRIQQVVRGDSAAYFCASSPPPSGDYNEQFFGPGTRLTVL.

The V call is TRBV19, the J call TRBJ1-4, with 9 bases identical to TRBD1. V lost 5 bases and J lost 0; bases outside the gene matches: 4. The CDR3 is 16 residues long. Germline CDR1 reads LNHDA; CDR2 reads SQIVND (reference sequence). The CDR3 loop is CASSWTGVATNEKLFF. The CDR3 nucleotides read TGTGCCAGTAGTTGGACAGGGGTGGCAACTAATGAAAAACTGTTTTTT. The full variable domain, its missing parts supplied by reference TRBV19 and TRBJ1-4, is DGGITQSPKYLFRKEGQNVTLSCEQNLNHDAMYWYRQDPGQGLRLIYYSQIVNDFQKGDIAEGYSVSREKKESFPLTVTSAQKNPTAFYLCASSWTGVATNEKLFFGSGTQLSVL.